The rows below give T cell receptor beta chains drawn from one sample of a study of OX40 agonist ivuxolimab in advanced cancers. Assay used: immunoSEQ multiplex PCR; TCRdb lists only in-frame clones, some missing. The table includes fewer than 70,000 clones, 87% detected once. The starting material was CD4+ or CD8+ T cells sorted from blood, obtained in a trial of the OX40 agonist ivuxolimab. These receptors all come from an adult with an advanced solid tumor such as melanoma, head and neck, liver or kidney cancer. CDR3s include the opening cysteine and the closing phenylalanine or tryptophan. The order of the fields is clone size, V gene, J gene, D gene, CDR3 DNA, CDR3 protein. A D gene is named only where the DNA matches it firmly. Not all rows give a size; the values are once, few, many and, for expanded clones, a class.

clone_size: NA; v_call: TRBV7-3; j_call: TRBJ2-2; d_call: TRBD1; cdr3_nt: TGTGCCAGCAGCTTAAACCGACCCGGGACAGGGATCGGGGAGCTGTTTTTT; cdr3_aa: CASSLNRPGTGIGELFF
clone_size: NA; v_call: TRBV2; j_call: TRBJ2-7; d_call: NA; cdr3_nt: TGTGCCAGCAGTGAATATGCCCGTTTGGGATCCTACGAGCAGTACTTC; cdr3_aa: CASSEYARLGSYEQYF
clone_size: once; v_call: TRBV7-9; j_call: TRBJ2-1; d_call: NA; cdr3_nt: TGTGCCAGCAGCTTATTCGGTGGGGGCAATGAGCAGTTCTTC; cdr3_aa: CASSLFGGGNEQFF
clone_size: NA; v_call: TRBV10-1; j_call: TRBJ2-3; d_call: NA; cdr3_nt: TGCGCCAGCAGTGAGGCCCTAGCGCCAAGCACAGATACGCAGTATTTT; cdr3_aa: CASSEALAPSTDTQYF
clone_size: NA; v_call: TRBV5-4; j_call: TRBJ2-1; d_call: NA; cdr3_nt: TGTGCCAGCAGCTTAAAGGCAGGGGCCCCGGGGGGTGAGCAGTTCTTC; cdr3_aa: CASSLKAGAPGGEQFF
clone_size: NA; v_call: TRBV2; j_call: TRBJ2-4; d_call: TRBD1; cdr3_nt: TGTGCCAGCAGCGTGGCGGACAGGGAAAACATTCAGTACTTC; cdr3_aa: CASSVADRENIQYF
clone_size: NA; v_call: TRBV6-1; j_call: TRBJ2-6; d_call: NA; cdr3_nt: TGTGCCAGCAGTGAAGCCCAGGGCTCTGGGGCCAACGTCCTGACTTTC; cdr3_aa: CASSEAQGSGANVLTF
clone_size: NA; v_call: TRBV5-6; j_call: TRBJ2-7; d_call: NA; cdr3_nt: TGTGCCAGCAGCTTGGCAATAGCGGCCAACGAGCAGTACTTC; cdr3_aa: CASSLAIAANEQYF
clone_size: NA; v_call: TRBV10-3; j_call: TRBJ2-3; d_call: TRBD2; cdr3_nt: TGTGCCACCCAAACTAGCGCCGCAGATACGCAGTATTTT; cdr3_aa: CATQTSAADTQYF
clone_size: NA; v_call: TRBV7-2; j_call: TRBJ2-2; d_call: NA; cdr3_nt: TGTGCCAGCAGCTTTATGCTAGCCGGCGGGGAGCTGTTTTTT; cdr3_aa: CASSFMLAGGELFF
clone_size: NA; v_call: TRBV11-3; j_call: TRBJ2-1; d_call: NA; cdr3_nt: TGTGCCAGCAGCTTAGTTATGTCGGGTGAGCAGTTCTTC; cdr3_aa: CASSLVMSGEQFF
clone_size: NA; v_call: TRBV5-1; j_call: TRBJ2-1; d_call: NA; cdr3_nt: TGCGCCAGCAGCATCCTCCCAGGTGGGAATGAGCAGTTCTTC; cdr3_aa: CASSILPGGNEQFF
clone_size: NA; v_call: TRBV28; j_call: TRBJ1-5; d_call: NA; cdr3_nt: TGTGCCAGCAGTTTCGGCTCGGGGCATCAGCCCCAGCATTTT; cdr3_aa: CASSFGSGHQPQHF
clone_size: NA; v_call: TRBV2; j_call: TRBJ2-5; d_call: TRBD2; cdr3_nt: TGTGCCAGCAGCCCCGGGACTAGGGGTGAGACCCAGTACTTC; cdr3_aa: CASSPGTRGETQYF
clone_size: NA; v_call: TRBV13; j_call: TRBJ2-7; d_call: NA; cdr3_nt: TGTGCCAGCAGCTTAACTAGCCGCACCTACGAGCAGTACTTC; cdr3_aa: CASSLTSRTYEQYF
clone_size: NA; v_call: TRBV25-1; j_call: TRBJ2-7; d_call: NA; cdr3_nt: TGTGCCAGCAGTGAAGTCGGTGGCTCCTACGAGCAGTACTTC; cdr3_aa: CASSEVGGSYEQYF
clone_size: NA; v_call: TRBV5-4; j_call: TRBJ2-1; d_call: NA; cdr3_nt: TGTGCCAGCAGCTCGGACTCTTACTACAATGAGCAGTTCTTC; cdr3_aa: CASSSDSYYNEQFF
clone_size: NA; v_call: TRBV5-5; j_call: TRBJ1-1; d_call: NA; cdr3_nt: TGTGCCAGCAGCTTGACAGGAGTCCGGGCTGAAGCTTTCTTT; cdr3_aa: CASSLTGVRAEAFF
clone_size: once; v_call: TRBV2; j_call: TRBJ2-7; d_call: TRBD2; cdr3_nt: TGTGCCAGCACCCCCATGCCGGGAGGGATCCACGAGCAGTACTTC; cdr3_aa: CASTPMPGGIHEQYF
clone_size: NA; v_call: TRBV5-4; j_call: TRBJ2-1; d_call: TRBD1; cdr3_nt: TGTGCCAGCAGCTTGTGGGACAGGCCGACGGTCGGGGCGTTCTTC; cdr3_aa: CASSLWDRPTVGAFF
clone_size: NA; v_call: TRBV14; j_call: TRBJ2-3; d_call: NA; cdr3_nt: TGTGCCAGCAGCCAAGATGGGGATACGCAGTATTTT; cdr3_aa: CASSQDGDTQYF
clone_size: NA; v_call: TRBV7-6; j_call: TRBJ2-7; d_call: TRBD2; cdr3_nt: TGTGCCAGCAGCCGGACTAGGGACTCGGGCATTTACGAGCAGTACTTC; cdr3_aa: CASSRTRDSGIYEQYF
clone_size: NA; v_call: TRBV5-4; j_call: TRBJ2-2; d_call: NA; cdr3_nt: TGTGCCAGCAGCTTGGCGCTAGCCGGGACCGGGGAGCTGTTTTTT; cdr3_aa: CASSLALAGTGELFF
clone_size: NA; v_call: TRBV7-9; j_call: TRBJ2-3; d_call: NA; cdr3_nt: TGTGCCAGCGGGAGAATTAGCACAGATACGCAGTATTTT; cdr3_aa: CASGRISTDTQYF
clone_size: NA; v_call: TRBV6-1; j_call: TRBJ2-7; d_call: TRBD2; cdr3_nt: TGTGCCAGCAGTGAATGGGGGACTAGCATTTACGAGCAGTACTTC; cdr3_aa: CASSEWGTSIYEQYF